This TCR beta chain was captured in a study of cytomegalovirus exposure and HLA in healthy donors. Study-level findings and limits: Earlier analysis found most TCR beta V segments productive about 90% or about 30% of the time. The listing of 150 to 200 TCR beta chains classed them as cytomegalovirus-associated.

In germline, CDR1 is MNHNS, CDR2 SASEGT. CDR3 size: 15 residues. V lost 2 bases, J lost 4 bases, and 5 bases stayed unmatched. As concerns this clone: What it binds is not known.

The PCR ran on 60 Vbeta and 13 Jbeta primers. The method was immunoSEQ multiplex PCR; TCRdb's version includes in-frame clones alone and lacks a portion of them. The sample lists 90,000 to 150,000 clones; roughly 9% were seen once. This chain links TRBV6-1 with TRBJ1-1; TRBD1 matches 9 bases. Input material: PBMCs. The source is a woman aged 40 to 49 in good health and CMV-seropositive. Here the CDR3 DNA reads TGTGCCAGCAGTGAAAACAGGGGGCTGGGCACTGAAGCTTTCTTT. Translated: CASSENRGLGTEAFF.